The rows below give T cell receptor beta chains drawn from one sample of a study of beta chain features in type 1 diabetes. TCRdb's table, derived via immunoSEQ multiplex PCR, lists solely in-frame clones and lacks some. The profile covers over 300,000 clones, with 8% appearing a single time and approximately 0.47% taken by the ten largest. The sequencing sample was made of central memory CD4+ T cells from blood. Source of these receptors: a woman aged 18-35 years in good health. Both conserved end residues are part of each CDR3. The D gene is left open where the match is weak. Some rows mark clone size as missing; the rest say once, few, many or name a class of expanded clone.

>NA|TRBV20-1|few|TRBJ2-7|10
TGCAGTGCTAGCTTTCGGGAGCAGTACTTC
CSASFREQYF
>TRBD2|TRBV28|NA|TRBJ2-1|16
TGTGCCAGCAGTTCCCGACTAGCGGGAGATGCGGAGGAGCAGTTCTTC
CASSSRLAGDAEEQFF
>NA|TRBV9|NA|TRBJ2-2|16
TGTGCCAGCAGCATCAACGCAGGCGGAGACACCGGGGAGCTGTTTTTT
CASSINAGGDTGELFF
>NA|TRBV29-1|NA|TRBJ2-3|13
TGCAGCGTTGATCAGGGGAATACAGATACGCAGTATTTT
CSVDQGNTDTQYF
>TRBD1|TRBV5-5|NA|TRBJ1-4|17
TGTGCCAGCAGCGGGACAGGGGTATCCTTTTCTTATGAAAAACTGTTTTTT
CASSGTGVSFSYEKLFF
>NA|TRBV5-5|few|TRBJ2-6|16
TGTGCCAGCAGCATCCGACAGAACTCTGGGGCCAACGTCCTGACTTTC
CASSIRQNSGANVLTF
>TRBD1|TRBV27|NA|TRBJ2-5|16
TGTGCCAGCAGCGGTATCGGACAGGGCAGATTCGAGACCCAGTACTTC
CASSGIGQGRFETQYF
>NA|TRBV28|few|TRBJ2-7|13
TGTGCCAGCAGTTTTCAGGGCTCCTACGAGCAGTACTTC
CASSFQGSYEQYF
>TRBD2|TRBV6-5|NA|TRBJ2-3|14
TGTGCCATCAGTGCAGACAGCGGGAGTAATACGCAGTATTTT
CAISADSGSNTQYF
>NA|TRBV2|NA|TRBJ2-7|12
TGTGCCAGCGGTCGTGAGGGCTACGAGCAGTACTTC
CASGREGYEQYF
>TRBD2|TRBV27|few|TRBJ2-6|18
TGTGCCAGCAGCCGCCTAGCGGTAGGTGACTCTGGGGCCAACGTCCTGACTTTC
CASSRLAVGDSGANVLTF
>NA|TRBV10-3|few|TRBJ2-3|16
TGTGCCATCAGTGAGATTAGGGGCGGGGGCACAGATACGCAGTATTTT
CAISEIRGGGTDTQYF
>NA|TRBV7-8|many|TRBJ2-7|11
TGTGCCAGCAGCTCTCGAGATGTGCAGTACTTC
CASSSRDVQYF
>TRBD2|TRBV11-2|few|TRBJ2-1|14
TGTGCCAGCAGCTTGTCTAGCGGGATGAATGAGCAGTTCTTC
CASSLSSGMNEQFF
>NA|TRBV25-1|NA|TRBJ2-1|15
TGTGCCAGCAGTGGGCGAACGAGCTCCTACAATGAGCAGTTCTTC
CASSGRTSSYNEQFF
>NA|TRBV29-1|few|TRBJ2-7|13
TGCAGCGTTGGGGGGGACAGTGGGTACGAGCAGTACTTC
CSVGGDSGYEQYF
>TRBD2|TRBV18|few|TRBJ2-1|17
TGTGCCAGCTCACCACCCTCACGCGGGAGGGGCTACAATGAGCAGTTCTTC
CASSPPSRGRGYNEQFF
>NA|TRBV19|NA|TRBJ2-7|13
TGTGCCAGTAGTAATTCGCAGGGGTACGAGCAGTACTTC
CASSNSQGYEQYF
>TRBD2|TRBV28|few|TRBJ2-5|17
TGTGCCAGCAACTACGGGGGAGCGGGAGAGGCGGGAGAGACCCAGTACTTC
CASNYGGAGEAGETQYF
>NA|TRBV6-6|few|TRBJ2-1|14
TGTGCCAGCAGTTATCAGGCGCAAAACAATGAGCAGTTCTTC
CASSYQAQNNEQFF
>NA|TRBV28|many|TRBJ1-1|11
TGTGCCAGCAGTGCAGGGTGGGTAGCTTTCTTT
CASSAGWVAFF
>TRBD1|TRBV7-9|few|TRBJ2-5|13
TGTGCCAGCACGAGGGGGCAACGAGAGACCCAGTACTTC
CASTRGQRETQYF
>TRBD1|TRBV27|NA|TRBJ2-1|17
TGTGCCAGCAGTTTATCGATGGGACAGGGGTTCATGGATGAGCAGTTCTTC
CASSLSMGQGFMDEQFF
>NA|TRBV28|NA|TRBJ2-7|11
TGTGCCAGCAGTATTCCCTACGAGCAGTACTTC
CASSIPYEQYF
>NA|TRBV6-6|NA|TRBJ2-7|13
TGTGCCAGCAGCCTGGACACGCCCTACGAGCAGTACTTC
CASSLDTPYEQYF
>TRBD2|TRBV5-1|NA|TRBJ2-3|15
TGCGCCAGCACCGGGACTAGCGGACACACAGATACGCAGTATTTT
CASTGTSGHTDTQYF
>NA|TRBV7-8|NA|TRBJ1-2|15
TGTGCCAGCAGCTTAAGTCCTTCGATTCGCTATGGCTACACCTTC
CASSLSPSIRYGYTF